This entry concerns a single TCR beta chain. This clone was detected only a few times. Its recognized antigen is unknown. There are no base qualities to consult, and no much larger clone falls within one base. Spanning cysteine to phenylalanine, the CDR3 consists of 15 amino acids. Only the CDR3 portion is preserved as DNA: 45 bases, with reading frame beginning at the first base. The junction shows trimming of 0 bases on V and 3 bases on J, plus 11 bases between the germline ends. The germline V gene (reference sequence) sets CDR1 to GTSNPN and CDR2 to SVGIG. The data belong to a study of beta chain features in type 1 diabetes (dated by TCRdb to about 2018). A note on the overall study: Patients and healthy donors did not differ in mean age, gender distribution, total cell number or subset yield. A total of some 110 million sorted cells were examined across all samples, and a strong correlation was observed between cell number per subset and RNA yield. The study compared the TCRB repertoires of sorted circulating CD4+ T cell subsets in recently diagnosed type 1 diabetes patients with those in matched healthy donors. Regulatory and stem cell-like memory subsets were isolated from only 8 patients and roughly 8 healthy donors, whereas naive and central memory subsets came from all 30 or so donors.

The entire isolated RNA was reverse transcribed using the High Capacity cDNA Reverse Transcription Kit, and thus expressed TCRB transcripts were sequenced. Deep immunoSEQ sequencing was performed on naive, central memory and regulatory T cell samples, with an average of about 3.6 million total reads per sample. Sorted cells were lysed in RLT buffer and RNA was extracted with DNase-treated RNeasy Micro or Mini kits, depending on cell number. To prevent cross-contamination, every cell subset was processed on its own, while patient and healthy donor samples were processed together. Using the immunoSEQ multiplex PCR, TCRB sequences were amplified from cDNA into 87-bp fragments spanning the CDR3 region. Sequencing of the amplicons was performed on the Illumina HiSeq platform. The source study handled its data this way. PCR bias was computationally corrected using synthetic template baselines, reads within Hamming distance 2 were collapsed, and singletons that could not be merged were discarded. Reads were aligned against IMGT so that V, D and J genes, CDR3 length and insertions or deletions at six rearrangement sites could be assigned. Within each subset, clonotype counts were normalized to sorted cell number, after which true diversity and Gini coefficients were computed with the tcR R package. Repertoire sharing was quantified using the overlap coefficient calculated on TCRB nucleotide sequences. Out-of-frame TCRB sequences from naive cells were analyzed to stand in for the pre-selection repertoire. As stored in TCRdb, this immuneACCESS dataset retains in-frame rearrangements with V and J assigned. A fraction of the clones does not appear; measured against another copy, unresolved V genes explain less than half of the discrepancy, and the remainder lacks a known reason. D and trimming come from the DNA, and the V and J calls and clone size come from that table. The sample contains about 700,000 clones, 10% to 15% of them found a single time. Of the sample, 0.022% falls within the top ten clones.

A single peripheral blood draw of approximately 110 mL on average was collected from each donor into heparinised tubes. A BD FACSAria II and a panel including CD45RO, CCR7, CD25, CD127, CD95 and CD27 were used to sort naive, central memory, regulatory and stem cell-like memory CD4+ T cells. All sorted populations exceeded 95% purity. Right away, PBMCs were isolated by Lymphoprep density gradient centrifugation and were stained directly, with no culture step. So that batch effects would be minimized, each experiment stained and sorted samples in pairs, pairing one healthy donor with one patient. General study outcomes and caveats: At VDJ recombination sites, type 1 diabetes patients had fewer insertions and more deleted nucleotides, which implies abnormalities in thymic rearrangement. Only small numbers of individuals were included in the HLA sub-analyses, which left unresolved whether HLA type had any influence on TCRB rearrangement. A moderate but significant shortening of TCRB CDR3 length was observed in type 1 diabetes patients in all four CD4+ subsets. Sequencing cDNA rather than genomic DNA could over-represent highly expressing activated cells, although activation and CD3 levels did not differ between groups. Shorter templates might be favored by PCR, yet because patient and control samples were amplified and corrected together, any such skew would affect both groups equally. The naive, central memory and regulatory TCRB repertoires appeared to resemble one another more closely among patients than among healthy donors.

This receptor was obtained from a man between 18 and 35 years old with type 1 diabetes. The sequenced sample was naive CD4+ T cells from blood. Sample cell subset or site, as interpreted from the label and publication: true naive CD4+ T cells. This sequence uses TRBV30 and TRBJ2-2; no D gene is confidently identified. The CDR3 amino acid sequence is: CAWSVGRTYTGELFF. The DNA sequence is given as TGTGCCTGGAGTGTGGGTAGGACCTACACCGGGGAGCTGTTTTTT.